The rows below give T cell receptor beta chains drawn from one sample of a study of PD-L1 blockade in urothelial cancer. Sequencing used immunoSEQ multiplex PCR; TCRdb keeps in-frame clones, though not all of them. The sample lists some 45,000 clones, about nine tenths occurring once. Source: PBMCs, taken around atezolizumab (anti-PD-L1) treatment. All receptors derive from a man aged 80 or over with urothelial cancer. The CDR3 runs from the conserved cysteine through the conserved F or W. Fields, in order: V gene, clone size, J gene, D gene, CDR3 DNA, CDR3 protein. A D gene is named only where the DNA matches it firmly. A clone size is listed for some rows: how often the clone was seen (once, few, many), or a class if it is expanded.

TRBV7-8	-	TRBJ1-1	-	TGTGCCAGCTGCCCTTTGGGGGGGCGATACACTGAAGCTTTCTTT	CASCPLGGRYTEAFF
TRBV19	-	TRBJ1-2	TRBD1	TGTGCCAGTAGTATAGCCCTTACAGGGGCCTATGGCTACACCTTC	CASSIALTGAYGYTF
TRBV6-1	few	TRBJ1-1	-	TGTGCCAGCAGTGAACCGGGGTCCCCTGAAGCTTTCTTT	CASSEPGSPEAFF
TRBV7-2	once	TRBJ2-4	-	TGTGCCAGCAGCTTAACCACAGGAGCCAAAAACATTCAGTACTTC	CASSLTTGAKNIQYF
TRBV14	-	TRBJ2-1	TRBD2	TGTGCCAGCAGCCAAGGGAAGACCTCTAGCGGGAGTCTAAACGAGCAGTTCTTC	CASSQGKTSSGSLNEQFF
TRBV19	-	TRBJ1-4	TRBD1	TGTGCCAGTAGACCGACAGGGCGTTACGAAAAACTGTTTTTT	CASRPTGRYEKLFF
TRBV18	-	TRBJ2-1	-	TGTGCCAGCTCACGGGGGCTCGAAGATGAGCAGTTCTTC	CASSRGLEDEQFF
TRBV7-2	-	TRBJ2-1	-	TGTGCCAGCAGCTTAGGGGTAGGTGGGGGCGCAGAAAATGAGCAGTTCTTC	CASSLGVGGGAENEQFF
TRBV5-1	-	TRBJ2-1	-	TGCGCCAGCAGCGCGGGCCTCATGGGGGCGGATTATGAGCAGTTCTTC	CASSAGLMGADYEQFF
TRBV27	-	TRBJ2-1	TRBD2	TGTGCCAGCAGTTTCGGGGGACTAGCGGGAGGGAAATACAATGAGCAGTTCTTC	CASSFGGLAGGKYNEQFF
TRBV4-1	-	TRBJ2-1	TRBD1	TGCGCCAGCAGCTACTCAGGGGGAGTGACGGACAATGAGCAGTTCTTC	CASSYSGGVTDNEQFF
TRBV5-1	once	TRBJ2-7	TRBD2	TGCGCCAGCAGCCCGGGACTAGCGGAACTCTCCTACGAGCAGTACTTC	CASSPGLAELSYEQYF
TRBV29-1	-	TRBJ2-7	TRBD1	TGCAGCGTTGTTATCCGACAGGGGAGTGAGCAGTACTTC	CSVVIRQGSEQYF